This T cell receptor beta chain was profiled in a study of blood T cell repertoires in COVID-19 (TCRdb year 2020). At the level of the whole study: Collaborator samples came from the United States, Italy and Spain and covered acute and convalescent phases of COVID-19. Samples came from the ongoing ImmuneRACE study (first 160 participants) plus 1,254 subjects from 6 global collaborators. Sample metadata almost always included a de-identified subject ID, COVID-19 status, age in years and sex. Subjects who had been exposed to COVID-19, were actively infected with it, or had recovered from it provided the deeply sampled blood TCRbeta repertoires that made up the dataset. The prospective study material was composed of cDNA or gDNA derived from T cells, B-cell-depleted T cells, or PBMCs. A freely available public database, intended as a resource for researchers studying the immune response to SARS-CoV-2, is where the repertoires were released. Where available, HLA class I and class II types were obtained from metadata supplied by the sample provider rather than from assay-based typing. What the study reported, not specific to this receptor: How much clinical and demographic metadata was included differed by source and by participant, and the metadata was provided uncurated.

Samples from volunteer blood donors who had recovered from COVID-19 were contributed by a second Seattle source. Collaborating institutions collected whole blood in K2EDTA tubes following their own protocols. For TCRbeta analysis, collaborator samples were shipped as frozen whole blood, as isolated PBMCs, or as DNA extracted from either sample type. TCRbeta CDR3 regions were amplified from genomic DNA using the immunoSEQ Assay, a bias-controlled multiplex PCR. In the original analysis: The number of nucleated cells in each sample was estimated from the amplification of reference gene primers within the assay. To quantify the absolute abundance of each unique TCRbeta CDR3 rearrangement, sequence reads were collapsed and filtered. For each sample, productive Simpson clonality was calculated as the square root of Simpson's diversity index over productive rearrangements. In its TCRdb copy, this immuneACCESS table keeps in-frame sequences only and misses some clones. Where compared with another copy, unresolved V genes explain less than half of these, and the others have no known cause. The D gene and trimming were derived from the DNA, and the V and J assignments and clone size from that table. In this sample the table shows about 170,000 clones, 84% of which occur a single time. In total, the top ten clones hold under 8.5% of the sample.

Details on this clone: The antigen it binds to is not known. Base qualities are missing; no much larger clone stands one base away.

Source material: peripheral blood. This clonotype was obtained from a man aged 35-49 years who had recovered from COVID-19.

The CDR3 protein: CASSPGQGNTEAFF. The DNA is TGTGCCAGCTCACCCGGACAGGGGAACACTGAAGCTTTCTTT. The chain was built from TRBV18 and TRBJ1-1, with 8 middle bases fitting TRBD1. Sequences KGHSH (CDR1) and LQKENI (CDR2) are obtained from the germline V gene. Germline trimming amounts to 3 bases on V and 1 base on J, with 1 as the count of junction bases outside the gene matches. There are 14 amino acids in the CDR3, from cysteine to phenylalanine inclusive. Only the CDR3 part of the read is kept: 42 bases, read in frame from the first base.